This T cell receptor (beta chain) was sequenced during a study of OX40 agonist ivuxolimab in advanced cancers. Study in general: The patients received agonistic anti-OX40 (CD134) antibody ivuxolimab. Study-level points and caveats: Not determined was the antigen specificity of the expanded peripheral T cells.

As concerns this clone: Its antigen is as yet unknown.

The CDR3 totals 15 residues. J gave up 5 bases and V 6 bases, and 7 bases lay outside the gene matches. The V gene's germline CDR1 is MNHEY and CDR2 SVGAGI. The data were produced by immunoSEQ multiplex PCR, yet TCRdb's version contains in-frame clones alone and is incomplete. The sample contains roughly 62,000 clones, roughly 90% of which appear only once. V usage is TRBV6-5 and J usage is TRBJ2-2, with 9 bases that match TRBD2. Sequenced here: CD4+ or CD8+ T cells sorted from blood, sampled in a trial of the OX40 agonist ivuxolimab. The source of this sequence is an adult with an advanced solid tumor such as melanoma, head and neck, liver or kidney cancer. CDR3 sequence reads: CASSDGGGGTGELFF. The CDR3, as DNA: TGTGCCAGCAGCGACGGCGGGGGGGGAACCGGGGAGCTGTTTTTT.